This TCR beta chain was found in a study of cytomegalovirus exposure and HLA in healthy donors. On this clone itself: Its cognate antigen is unknown.

The V gene lost 5 bases and the J gene lost 4 bases, with 9 bases spanning the gap. This CDR3 comprises 14 residues. Germline CDR1 MNHEY, CDR2 SVGAGI. The study ran its PCR with 60 Vbeta and 13 Jbeta primers. Only in-frame clones appear in the TCRdb table, and some are missing; sequencing was by immunoSEQ multiplex PCR. The sample holds some 100,000 clones, around three quarters seen once. Study findings and constraints: Segments of the TCR beta V type were, in most cases, productive about 87% or about 30% of the time in an earlier analysis. As was reported, the classifier diagnosed cytomegalovirus status with high specificity and sensitivity. Association with HLA alleles at 0.05 false discovery rate was found for 16,951 TCR beta sequences in a later analysis. Sequencing likely generated an artifact that appeared as a cluster of highly shared sequence variants.

Sequenced: PBMCs. The sequence was collected from a female donor in good health and CMV-seropositive. This sequence joins TRBV6-5 and TRBJ1-6, with a weak D call TRBD1 (6 bases). The CDR3 here is CASSKQGYNSPLHF. DNA of the CDR3: TGTGCCAGCAGTAAACAGGGATATAATTCACCCCTCCACTTT.